These 19 T cell receptor beta chains were sequenced from one sample in a study of T cell clonality in common variable immunodeficiency. The protocol was immunoSEQ multiplex PCR, while the TCRdb copy is restricted to in-frame clones and leaves out a portion. The sample includes some 30,000 clones, none of them occurring once. What was sequenced was peripheral blood mononuclear cells. The receptors stem from a person aged 18 to 69 in good health.

This clone was counted between two and nine times. The sequenced fragment ends 3 residues before the CDR3 boundary, so the rest is inferred from the germline J gene. The chain recombines TRBV18 with TRBJ1-4; D unresolved. This CDR3 contains 17 residues. Germline CDR1 is KGHSH and CDR2 is LQKENI. CDR3 amino acids: CASSPQRSSSYNSPLFF. CDR3 DNA (partial): TGTGCCAGCTCACCACAGAGATCGAGCTCCTATAATTCACCA.

This clone appeared a few times. This may stem from a read error, because a much larger clone lies one nucleotide away. The CDR3 is cut off 3 residues early in the read; its end comes from the germline J gene. The chain links TRBV5-1 to TRBJ2-2; 12 bases map to TRBD1. The CDR3 totals 17 residues. CDR1 is SGHRS and CDR2 is YFSETQ in the germline V gene. The sequenced CDR3 bases are TGCGCCAGCAGCCAGGGACAGGGGGCCAGGGCTAATGAAAAG. Amino acids: CASSQGQGARANEK. The entire CDR3 reads CASSQGQGARANEKLFF.

In this sample, this clone turned up many times. From the germline J gene comes the end of the CDR3, since the read stops 3 residues before it. The rearrangement joins TRBV20-1 to TRBJ2-2, with 10 bases matching TRBD1. This CDR3 is 13 amino acids long. Germline values: CDR1 DFQATT, CDR2 SNEGSKA (reference sequence). V trimming: 7 bases; J trimming: 6 bases; junction bases outside the gene matches: 5. Here the CDR3 reads CSVGQGISGELFF. The CDR3 bases that were read are TGCAGTGTGGGACAGGGGATCTCCGGGGAG.

This clone was seen many times. The CDR3 is cut off 3 residues early in the read; its end comes from the germline J gene. The chain recombines TRBV20-1 with TRBJ2-4; TRBD1 aligns across 9 bases. This CDR3 comprises 15 residues. Per germline, CDR1 DFQATT and CDR2 SNEGSKA (reference sequence). V lost 5 bases to trimming and J lost 6 bases; unmatched junction nucleotides: 11. CDR3: CSAPNLAGQGNIQYF. The DNA read from the CDR3 is TGCAGTGCTCCTAACTTGGCGGGACAGGGAAACATT.

This clone occurred many times. The CDR3 is cut off 3 residues early in the read; its end comes from the germline J gene. Other DNA sequences in this sample translate to the same CDR3. The rearrangement joins TRBV30 to TRBJ2-3; D remains unclear. Between the trimmed V and J ends, which lost 1 base and 0 bases, there was a span of 5 bases. Germline CDR1 and CDR2: GTSNPN and SVGIG (reference sequence). CDR3 length: 13 residues. CDR3 in amino acids: CAWSERSTDTQYF. The covered CDR3 bases are TGTGCCTGGAGTGAGCGTAGCACAGATACG.

This clone was seen at least ten times. The read comes to an end 3 residues before the CDR3 does, leaving the germline J gene to fill in the end. The chain combines TRBV20-1 with TRBJ2-5; 13 bases line up with TRBD2. CDR3 length: 15 residues. Per the germline V gene, CDR1 is DFQATT and CDR2 is SNEGSKA (reference sequence). V shed 5 bases and J 2 bases; nucleotides not matched to a gene: 5. The covered CDR3 bases are TGCAGTGCTGGCACTAGCGGGAGGGGGCAAGAGACC. Translating it yields CSAGTSGRGQET. In full, the CDR3 reads CSAGTSGRGQETQYF.

This clone appeared many times. From the germline J gene comes the end of the CDR3, since the read stops 3 residues before it. J is TRBJ1-2 and V is TRBV2, with 7 positions matching TRBD1. CDR1 is SNHLY and CDR2 is FYNNEI in the germline V gene. The CDR3 contains 16 residues. Germline trimming cut 0 bases from V and 3 bases from J; bases unmatched to any gene: 7. This chain's CDR3 is CASSEALGGQYYGYTF. The DNA read from the CDR3 is TGTGCCAGCAGTGAAGCGCTGGGGGGACAGTACTATGGC.

This clone was recorded many times. The CDR3 end falls 3 residues outside the read, so it is completed with the germline J gene. The chain is built from TRBV7-8 and TRBJ2-7; possibly TRBD1 for D (5 bases). The CDR3 has 16 amino acids. Trimming removed 5 bases at V and 2 bases at J, with 19 bases between. The germline V gene encodes CDR1 SGHVS and CDR2 FQNEAQ. The DNA read from the CDR3 is TGTGCCAGCAGCGCGTACAGGATACCCGGTCCCTACGAG. Translation gives CASSAYRIPGPYE. The whole CDR3 protein is CASSAYRIPGPYEQYF.

This clone was detected many times. The read comes to an end 3 residues before the CDR3 does, leaving the germline J gene to fill in the end. The V gene is TRBV18, the J gene TRBJ1-1; D perhaps matches TRBD1 (6 bases). V dropped 1 base and J dropped 2 bases, with 17 bases sitting between them. The CDR3 is 17 residues long. Looked up from germline, CDR1 is KGHSH and CDR2 is LQKENI. CDR3 DNA, as far as it was read: TGTGCCAGCTCACCACTTATGCGGCGGACAGTTAACACTGAA. Its protein product is CASSPLMRRTVNTE. The complete CDR3 protein is CASSPLMRRTVNTEAFF.

This clone was detected ten times or more. The CDR3 end lies 3 residues beyond the end of the read and is filled in from the germline J gene. The chain employs TRBV20-1 and TRBJ1-5; 8 bases are a match to TRBD1. The CDR3 is made up of 14 amino acids. With V trimmed by 6 bases and J by 4 bases, 8 bases remained unmatched. Germline CDR1 is DFQATT and CDR2 is SNEGSKA (reference sequence). The CDR3 bases that were read are TGCAGTGCCACGGACAGGGCGGAGAATCAGCCC. This encodes CSATDRAENQP. The whole CDR3 protein is CSATDRAENQPQHF.

This clone was seen ten or more times. The read terminates 3 residues before the CDR3 end, so the remaining end is supplied by the germline J gene. The genes are TRBV7-6 and TRBJ2-3, with D possibly TRBD2 on 5 matching bases. V lost 1 base and J lost 1, with 12 bases in between. The germline V gene encodes CDR1 SGHVS and CDR2 FNYEAQ. The CDR3 spans 16 residues. Partial CDR3 DNA: TGTGCCAGCAGCTTAGGTACTAGTCTCGGCACAGATACG. It specifies CASSLGTSLGTDT. The full CDR3 is CASSLGTSLGTDTQYF. Full variable domain (rest looked up from reference TRBV7-6 and TRBJ2-3): GAGVSQSPRYKVTKRGQDVALRCDPISGHVSLYWYRQALGQGPEFLTYFNYEAQQDKSGLPNDRFSAERPEGSISTLTIQRTEQRDSAMYRCASSLGTSLGTDTQYFGPGTRLTVL.

This clone was observed at least ten times. The read stops 3 residues short of the end of the CDR3; the missing end is completed from the germline J gene. The chain links TRBV7-3 to TRBJ1-2, with D maybe TRBD1 (6 bases). V lost 0 bases to trimming and J lost 7 bases, with 15 bases between them. Per the germline V gene, CDR1 is SGHTA and CDR2 is FQGTGA. The CDR3 covers 15 residues. CDR3 DNA, as far as it was read: TGTGCCAGCAGCTTAACCGCGGGGGCGGGTAGTGGC. Protein: CASSLTAGAGSG. The complete CDR3 reads CASSLTAGAGSGYTF.

In this sample, this clone turned up a few times. Read coverage stops 3 residues before the CDR3 terminus; the germline J gene supplies the remainder. The rearrangement uses TRBV7-9 and TRBJ2-3; a possible D gene is TRBD1 (6 bases). Trimming removed 4 bases at V and 8 bases at J, with 7 bases between. This CDR3 contains 11 residues. Germline V lookup: CDR1 SEHNR, CDR2 FQNEAQ (reference sequence). The CDR3: CASSSGATQYF. The sequenced CDR3 bases are TGTGCCAGCAGCTCAGGGGCTACG.

This clone was detected many times. The read halts 3 residues ahead of the CDR3 end, with the missing end drawn from the germline J gene. The V gene is TRBV20-1, the J gene TRBJ1-5; 7 bases line up with TRBD1. Per germline, CDR1 DFQATT and CDR2 SNEGSKA (reference sequence). V dropped 3 bases and J dropped 0; count of bases not matched to a gene: 11. This CDR3 spans 17 amino acids. The CDR3: CSASRQGTLYSNQPQHF. The covered CDR3 bases are TGCAGTGCTAGCCGACAGGGAACCCTATATAGCAATCAGCCC.

This clone appeared many times. The read comes to an end 3 residues before the CDR3 does, leaving the germline J gene to fill in the end. This chain links TRBV20-1 with TRBJ2-7, with D perhaps TRBD1 (6 bases). With 2 bases removed from V and 1 base from J, the gap between germline ends came to 12 bases. The germline V gene has CDR1 DFQATT and CDR2 SNEGSKA (reference sequence). The CDR3 totals 14 residues. The CDR3: CSARPRDISYEQYF. CDR3 bases read: TGCAGTGCTAGACCCCGGGACATTTCCTACGAG.

This clone was seen at least ten times. From the germline J gene comes the end of the CDR3, since the read stops 3 residues before it. V and J are TRBV3-1 (or the pseudogene TRBV3-2) and TRBJ1-4; D gene ambiguous. Per germline, CDR1 LGHDT and CDR2 YNNKEL (reference sequence). The CDR3 totals 13 residues. V was clipped by 0 bases and J by 7 bases, with 6 bases between them. CDR3 amino acids: CASSQDTGEKLFF. Partial CDR3 DNA: TGTGCCAGCAGCCAAGATACCGGTGAAAAA.

This clone appeared many times. The CDR3 end falls 3 residues outside the read, so it is completed with the germline J gene. The gene calls are TRBV2 and TRBJ1-1; D might be TRBD1 (5 bases). Trimming left V 8 bases short and J 4 bases short, with 17 bases between. CDR3 length: 14 amino acids. Germline assignment: CDR1 SNHLY and CDR2 FYNNEI. Here the CDR3 reads CASDFAGRGTEAFF. CDR3 DNA (partial): TGTGCCAGCGATTTTGCGGGGAGGGGCACTGAA.

Concerning this clone itself: The CDR3 end lies 3 residues beyond the end of the read and is filled in from the germline J gene. The gene calls are TRBV20-1 and TRBJ1-6; 7 bases are a match to TRBD1. Germline CDR1 and CDR2: DFQATT and SNEGSKA (reference sequence). CDR3 length equals 13 residues. V lost 2 bases and J lost 8; bases outside the gene matches: 3. The CDR3 protein is CSARNRGDSPLHF. CDR3 DNA, as far as it was read: TGCAGTGCTAGAAACAGGGGAGATTCACCC.

This clone was detected only a few times. A read error may explain this, as a much larger clone is one base away. The CDR3 is cut off 3 residues early in the read; its end comes from the germline J gene. The sample holds other DNA sequences that translate to the same CDR3. The gene calls are TRBV18 and TRBJ1-3; D remains ambiguous. CDR1 KGHSH and CDR2 LQKENI come from the germline V gene. The CDR3 is 14 amino acids. The sequenced CDR3 bases are TGTGCCAGCTCACCAGGGCCACCGGGGAACACG. This translates into CASSPGPPGNT. In full, the CDR3 is CASSPGPPGNTIYF.